The 26 T cell receptor beta chains in this list originate from one sample, sequenced in a study of blood T cell repertoires in COVID-19. Profiling relied on immunoSEQ multiplex PCR, and the TCRdb table lists in-frame clones only, not all of them. The data contain roughly 140,000 clones, around 80% of them singletons. The sequenced material came from peripheral blood. The source of these receptors is a woman of 80 years or more in a cohort sampled during active or convalescent COVID-19.

V usage is TRBV7-2 and J usage is TRBJ2-5; D is undetermined. Trimming cost V 5 bases and J 2 bases, with 15 bases left between them. The germline gives CDR1 SGHTA, CDR2 FQGNSA. The CDR3 length is 15 residues. The CDR3 region is CASSPQTVLQETQYF. The CDR3 region has the DNA TGTGCCAGCAGCCCCCAGACTGTTCTTCAAGAGACCCAGTACTTC.

V usage is TRBV3-1 (or the pseudogene TRBV3-2) and J usage is TRBJ2-7; D might be TRBD2 (6 bases). The length of the CDR3 is 12 residues. Germline V CDR1 and CDR2: LGHDT, YNNKEL (reference sequence). The CDR3: CASSPNRNTRGV. DNA of the CDR3: TGTGCCAGCAGCCCGAATAGGAACACGCGGGGCGTC.

This clone was observed a single time. The V and J genes are TRBV29-1 and TRBJ2-5; D uncertain. CDR1 is SQVTM and CDR2 is ANQGSEA in the germline V gene. The V gene lost 1 base and the J gene lost 2 bases, with 8 bases spanning the gap. There are 13 residues in the CDR3. Here the CDR3 DNA reads TGCAGCGTTGAAGGCCAGATTCAAGAGACCCAGTACTTC. The encoded protein is CSVEGQIQETQYF.

The chain combines TRBV5-1 with TRBJ1-1; 8 bases are shared with TRBD1. CDR1 and CDR2 from the germline V gene are SGHRS and YFSETQ. Trimming at V came to 0 bases and at J to 4 bases, leaving 2 bases not matched to a gene. CDR3 size: 14 residues. The CDR3 reads CASSLVQGATEAFF. The CDR3 DNA sequence: TGCGCCAGCAGCTTGGTGCAGGGGGCCACTGAAGCTTTCTTT.

The chain links TRBV7-2 to TRBJ1-2, with 10 bases aligning to TRBD1. The V and J ends lost 2 bases and 9 bases, in that order; junction bases with no gene match: 15. The CDR3 totals 17 residues. CDR1 and CDR2 (germline): SGHTA, FQGNSA. CDR3 protein: CASSLTRTGGKEASYTF. The CDR3 coding sequence is TGTGCCAGCAGCTTAACCCGGACAGGGGGTAAAGAAGCAAGCTACACCTTC.

The chain joins TRBV7-2 to TRBJ1-1; 8 bases align to TRBD1. This CDR3 comprises 14 residues. The V gene's germline CDR1 is SGHTA and CDR2 FQGNSA. Germline trimming cut 5 bases from V and 1 base from J; bases unmatched to any gene: 3. The CDR3 protein is CASSVRGPNTEAFF. CDR3 DNA sequence: TGTGCCAGCAGCGTCAGGGGGCCGAACACTGAAGCTTTCTTT.

J is TRBJ2-7 and V is TRBV7-2; D not resolved. CDR3 size: 14 residues. Trimming took 4 bases from V and 6 from J, leaving 16 bases between them. Germline assignment: CDR1 SGHTA and CDR2 FQGNSA. Here the CDR3 DNA reads TGTGCCAGCAGCTCGCTAGGCCCCACGGGCGAGCAGTACGTC. Amino acid sequence: CASSSLGPTGEQYV.

This clone was found a few times. This rearrangement joins TRBV30 to TRBJ1-4; no firm D call. Germline V gene lookup returns CDR1 GTSNPN and CDR2 SVGIG (reference sequence). This CDR3 spans 12 amino acids. V lost 0 bases to trimming and J lost 7 bases, with 6 bases between them. DNA for the CDR3: TGTGCCTGGAGTGTAACAGTTGAAAAACTGTTTTTT. This translates into CAWSVTVEKLFF.

This chain connects TRBV7-2 to TRBJ2-6; D not resolved. Looked up from germline, CDR1 is SGHTA and CDR2 is FQGNSA. Trimming took 3 bases from V and 0 from J, leaving 15 bases between them. This CDR3 is built from 18 residues. The CDR3 protein is CASSFVLSRSSGANVLTF. The DNA for the CDR3 is TGTGCCAGCAGCTTCGTTTTGAGTAGGAGCTCTGGGGCCAACGTCCTGACTTTC.

The chain is built from TRBV18 and TRBJ1-2; tentative D call: TRBD1 (6 bases). The CDR3 consists of 15 residues. V gave up 2 bases and J gave up 4 bases, with 14 bases separating them. Germline V gives CDR1 KGHSH, CDR2 LQKENI. CDR3 coding DNA: TGTGCCAGCTCACCATATGTCGGGGGGCCCTATGGCTACACCTTC. Residues: CASSPYVGGPYGYTF.

The rearrangement links TRBV29-1 to TRBJ2-7, with TRBD1 identical over 8 bases. The CDR3 covers 12 residues. With V trimmed by 8 bases and J by 6 bases, 9 bases remained unmatched. Germline V lookup: CDR1 SQVTM, CDR2 ANQGSEA. CDR3 nucleotide sequence: TGCAGCACCGAGACAGGGGTGGCCGAGCAGTACGTC. This codes for CSTETGVAEQYV.

This chain joins TRBV29-1 and TRBJ1-2; a possible D gene is TRBD1 (5 bases). V lost 1 base and J 4 bases, leaving 13 bases between the germline ends. Germline assignment: CDR1 SQVTM and CDR2 ANQGSEA. This CDR3 contains 14 residues. For the CDR3, the DNA is TGCAGCGTTGAAGTGCATCGACAGACCTATGGCTACACCTTC. Protein: CSVEVHRQTYGYTF. The whole variable domain, filled in from reference TRBV29-1 and TRBJ1-2, reads SAVISQKPSRDICQRGTSLTIQCQVDSQVTMMFWYRQQPGQSLTLIATANQGSEATYESGFVIDKFPISRPNLTFSTLTVSNMSPEDSSIYLCSVEVHRQTYGYTFGSGTRLTVV.

The chain employs TRBV5-1 and TRBJ2-3; the D is unclear. The CDR3 has 14 residues. Germline assignment: CDR1 SGHRS and CDR2 YFSETQ. V dropped 5 bases and J dropped 2 bases, with 12 bases sitting between them. The CDR3 reads CASRRPGATDTQYF. In nucleotides, the CDR3 is TGCGCCAGCAGGCGCCCCGGAGCCACAGATACGCAGTATTTT.

V is TRBV6-5 and J is TRBJ1-5; D perhaps matches TRBD1 (6 bases). Germline V CDR1 and CDR2: MNHEY, SVGAGI. The CDR3 consists of 14 residues. Trimming removed 2 bases at V and 3 bases at J, with 8 bases between. DNA of the CDR3: TGTGCCAGCAGTTACGGACAGTTCAATCAGCCCCAGCATTTT. Its protein product is CASSYGQFNQPQHF.

As DNA, the CDR3 is TGTGCCAGCAGGCTGGGGGGTACAGATACGCAGTATTTT. As protein: CASRLGGTDTQYF. The J gene is TRBJ2-3, the V gene TRBV27, with D possibly being TRBD2 (6 bases). The CDR3 sequence is 13 residues long. Germline V gives CDR1 MNHEY, CDR2 SMNVEV (reference sequence). Between the trimmed V and J ends, which lost 6 bases and 3 bases, there was a span of 10 bases.

This clone was counted only a few times. The J gene is TRBJ1-5, the V gene TRBV2, with TRBD1 matching over 7 bases. Germline lookup yields CDR1 SNHLY and CDR2 FYNNEI. V was clipped by 11 bases and J by 0 bases; unmatched bases: 10. This CDR3 is built from 15 residues. The CDR3 here is CACRRGGNSNQPQHF. The CDR3 DNA follows: TGTGCCTGCCGGCGAGGGGGCAATAGCAATCAGCCCCAGCATTTT.

The J gene is TRBJ2-3, the V gene TRBV5-1; 10 nucleotides match TRBD2. The germline gives CDR1 SGHRS, CDR2 YFSETQ. The CDR3 sequence is 14 residues long. Trimming at V came to 3 bases and at J to 4 bases, leaving 2 bases not matched to a gene. The CDR3 nucleotides read TGCGCCAGCAGCTCAGGGACTAGCGCAGATACGCAGTATTTT. Its protein is CASSSGTSADTQYF.

The J gene is TRBJ1-5, the V gene TRBV19; D possibly corresponds to TRBD1 (6 bases). Trimming took 5 bases from V and 1 from J, leaving 15 bases between them. CDR1 is LNHDA and CDR2 is SQIVND in the germline V gene (reference sequence). This CDR3 has 16 residues. The CDR3 bases are TGTGCCAGTAGTCCCAGGGGCCAGTTCAGCAATCAGCCCCAGCATTTT. Protein product: CASSPRGQFSNQPQHF.

The chain employs TRBV7-8 and TRBJ2-5, with a tentative D call TRBD1 (5 bases). CDR3 length: 14 amino acids. Germline V gene sequence: CDR1 SGHVS, CDR2 FQNEAQ. Between the trimmed V and J ends, which lost 2 bases and 6 bases, there was a span of 13 bases. CDR3 protein: CASSLRWQGKTQYF. The DNA of the CDR3 is TGTGCCAGCAGCTTACGGTGGCAGGGAAAGACCCAGTACTTC.

This clone was seen a few times. The gene calls are TRBV14 and TRBJ1-2, with 7 bases aligning to TRBD1. The CDR3 has 12 residues. The J segment lost 6 bases and the V segment lost 6 bases, leaving 4 bases of the junction unmatched. Per the germline V gene, CDR1 is SGHDN and CDR2 is FVKESK. The CDR3 nucleotides read TGTGCCAGCAGTAAGGACAGGCATGGCTACACCTTC. Amino acid sequence: CASSKDRHGYTF.

The J gene is TRBJ1-3, the V gene TRBV4-1, with D perhaps TRBD1 (6 bases). The V end was cut by 4 bases, the J end by 0 bases, with 13 bases between. The CDR3 is 16 residues long. The germline V gene encodes CDR1 MGHRA and CDR2 YSYEKL. CDR3 region: CASSLHRDRSGNTIYF. The CDR3 DNA reads TGCGCCAGCAGCCTTCACAGGGACCGCTCTGGAAACACCATATATTTT.

The V and J genes are TRBV7-2 and TRBJ1-2, with 8 bases identical to TRBD1. Germline trimming cut 4 bases from V and 1 base from J; bases unmatched to any gene: 8. From germline, CDR1 is SGHTA and CDR2 FQGNSA. The CDR3 totals 16 residues. CDR3 residues: CASSSELDRGNYGYTF. The CDR3 DNA reads TGTGCCAGCAGCTCAGAACTAGACAGGGGTAACTATGGCTACACCTTC.

DNA of the CDR3: TGCAGCGTTCAGCAGGGGCGCAATCAGCCCCAGCATTTT. The encoded protein is CSVQQGRNQPQHF. The V call is TRBV29-1, the J call TRBJ1-5; TRBD1 is a possible D gene (6 bases). The CDR3 contains 13 residues. Trimming removed 5 bases from V and 2 bases from J, with 10 bases in between. Germline CDR1 reads SQVTM; CDR2 reads ANQGSEA. The complete variable domain, with remaining parts taken from reference TRBV29-1 and TRBJ1-5, reads SAVISQKPSRDICQRGTSLTIQCQVDSQVTMMFWYRQQPGQSLTLIATANQGSEATYESGFVIDKFPISRPNLTFSTLTVSNMSPEDSSIYLCSVQQGRNQPQHFGDGTRLSIL.

This chain uses TRBV19 with TRBJ2-5; a possible D gene is TRBD1 (7 bases). Germline V lookup: CDR1 LNHDA, CDR2 SQIVND (reference sequence). The V end lost 7 bases, the J end lost 5 bases, and 23 bases lay between the germline ends. CDR3 size: 16 residues. The CDR3 DNA is TGTGCCAGTACCCCCTATCCGACAGGGACTCCGGAGACCCAGTACTTC. Encoded protein: CASTPYPTGTPETQYF. Full variable domain (rest looked up from reference TRBV19 and TRBJ2-5): DGGITQSPKYLFRKEGQNVTLSCEQNLNHDAMYWYRQDPGQGLRLIYYSQIVNDFQKGDIAEGYSVSREKKESFPLTVTSAQKNPTAFYLCASTPYPTGTPETQYFGPGTRLLVL.

The J gene is TRBJ1-1, the V gene TRBV4-3, with a weak D call TRBD1 (5 bases). The V gene lost 3 bases and the J gene lost 1 base, with 6 bases spanning the gap. Per germline, CDR1 LGHNA and CDR2 YSLEER. This CDR3 contains 13 residues. Here the CDR3 reads CASSHTGNTEAFF. In nucleotides, the CDR3 is TGCGCCAGCAGCCACACAGGGAACACTGAAGCTTTCTTT.

Only one count was recorded for this clone. The chain joins TRBV18 to TRBJ1-2; TRBD1 agrees at 8 bases. V trimming: 2 bases; J trimming: 7 bases; junction bases outside the gene matches: 6. The CDR3 is 14 residues long. The germline CDR1 and CDR2 sequences are KGHSH and LQKENI. This chain's CDR3 is CASSPVGQGSGYTF. As DNA, the CDR3 is TGTGCCAGCTCACCAGTCGGACAGGGCAGTGGCTACACCTTC.